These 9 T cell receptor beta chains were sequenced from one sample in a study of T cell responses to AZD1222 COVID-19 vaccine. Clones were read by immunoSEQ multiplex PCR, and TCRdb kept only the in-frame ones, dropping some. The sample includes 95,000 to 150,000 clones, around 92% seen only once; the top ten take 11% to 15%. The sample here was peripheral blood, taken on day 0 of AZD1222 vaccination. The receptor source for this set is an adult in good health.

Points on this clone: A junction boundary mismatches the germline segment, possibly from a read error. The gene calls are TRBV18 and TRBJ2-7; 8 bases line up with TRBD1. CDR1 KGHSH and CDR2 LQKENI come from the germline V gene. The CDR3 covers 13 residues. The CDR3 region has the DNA TGTGCCAGCTCACCTATGGACAGGGCACCCCTGGACTTC. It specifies CASSPMDRAPLDF.

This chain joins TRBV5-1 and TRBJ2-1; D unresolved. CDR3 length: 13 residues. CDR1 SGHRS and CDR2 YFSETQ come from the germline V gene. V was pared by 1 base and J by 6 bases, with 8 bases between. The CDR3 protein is CASSLRAGNEQFF. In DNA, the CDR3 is TGCGCCAGCAGCTTGAGGGCAGGCAATGAGCAGTTCTTC.

DNA of the CDR3: TGTGCCAGCAGCCGGCGGGGGTTGAACACTGAAGCTTTCTTT. This encodes CASSRRGLNTEAFF. V usage is TRBV11-2 and J usage is TRBJ1-1; D may be TRBD1 (5 bases). V shed 5 bases and J shed 0 bases, with 10 bases lying between them. The CDR3 contains 14 residues. Germline CDR1 reads SGHAT; CDR2 reads FQNNGV.

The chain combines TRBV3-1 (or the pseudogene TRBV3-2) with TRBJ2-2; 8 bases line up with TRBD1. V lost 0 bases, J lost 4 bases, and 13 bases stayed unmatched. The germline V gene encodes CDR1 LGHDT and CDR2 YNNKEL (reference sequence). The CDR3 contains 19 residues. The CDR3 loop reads CASSQDRSRTGPSTGELFF. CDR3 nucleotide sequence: TGTGCCAGCAGCCAAGATCGAAGTCGGACAGGGCCGAGCACCGGGGAGCTGTTTTTT.

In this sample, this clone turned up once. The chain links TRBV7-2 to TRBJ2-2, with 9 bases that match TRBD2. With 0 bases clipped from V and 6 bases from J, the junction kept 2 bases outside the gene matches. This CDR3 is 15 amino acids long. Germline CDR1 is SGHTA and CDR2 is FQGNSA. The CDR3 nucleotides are TGTGCCAGCAGCTTAGCCAGCGGGGGGCCCGGGGAGCTGTTTTTT. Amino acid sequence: CASSLASGGPGELFF.

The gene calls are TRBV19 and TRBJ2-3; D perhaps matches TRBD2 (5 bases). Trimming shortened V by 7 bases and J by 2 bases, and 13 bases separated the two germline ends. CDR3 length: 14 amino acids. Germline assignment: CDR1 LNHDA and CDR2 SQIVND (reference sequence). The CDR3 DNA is TGTGCCAGTACCCCCTCGGGGTACACAGATACGCAGTATTTT. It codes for CASTPSGYTDTQYF.

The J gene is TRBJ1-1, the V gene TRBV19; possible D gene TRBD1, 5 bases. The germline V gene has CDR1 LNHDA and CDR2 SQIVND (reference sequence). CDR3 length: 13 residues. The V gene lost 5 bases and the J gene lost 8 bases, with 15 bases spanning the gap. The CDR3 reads CASSPRGPLEAFF. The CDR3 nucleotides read TGTGCCAGTAGTCCAAGGGGACCCCTAGAAGCTTTCTTT.

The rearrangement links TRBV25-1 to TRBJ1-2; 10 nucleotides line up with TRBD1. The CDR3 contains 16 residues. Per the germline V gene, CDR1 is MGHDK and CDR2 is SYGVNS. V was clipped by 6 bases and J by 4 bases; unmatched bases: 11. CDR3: CASSQETGGGLYGYTF. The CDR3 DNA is TGTGCCAGCAGCCAGGAGACAGGGGGCGGTCTCTATGGCTACACCTTC.

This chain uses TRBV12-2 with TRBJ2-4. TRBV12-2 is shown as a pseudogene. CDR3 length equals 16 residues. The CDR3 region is CASRLRAGHKEHIQYF. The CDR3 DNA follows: TGTGCAAGTCGCTTAAGGGCGGGACACAAGGAACACATTCAGTACTTC.